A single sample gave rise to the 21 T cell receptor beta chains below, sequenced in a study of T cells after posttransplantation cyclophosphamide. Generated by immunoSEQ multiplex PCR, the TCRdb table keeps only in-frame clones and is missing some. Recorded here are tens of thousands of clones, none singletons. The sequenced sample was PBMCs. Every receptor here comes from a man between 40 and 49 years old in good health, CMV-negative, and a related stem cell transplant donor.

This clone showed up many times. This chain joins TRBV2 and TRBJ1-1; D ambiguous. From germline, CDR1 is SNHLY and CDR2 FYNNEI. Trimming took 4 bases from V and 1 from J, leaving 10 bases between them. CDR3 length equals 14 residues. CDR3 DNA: TGTGCCAGCAGTGCGGTGGGCAGGAACACTGAAGCTTTCTTT. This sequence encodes CASSAVGRNTEAFF.

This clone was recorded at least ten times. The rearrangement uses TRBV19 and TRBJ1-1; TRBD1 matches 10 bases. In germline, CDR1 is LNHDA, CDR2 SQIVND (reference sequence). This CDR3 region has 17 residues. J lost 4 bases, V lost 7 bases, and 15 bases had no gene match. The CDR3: CASNEDWGTGVFTEAFF. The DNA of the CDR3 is TGTGCCAGTAATGAAGATTGGGGGACAGGGGTTTTCACTGAAGCTTTCTTT. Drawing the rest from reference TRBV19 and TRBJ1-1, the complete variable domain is DGGITQSPKYLFRKEGQNVTLSCEQNLNHDAMYWYRQDPGQGLRLIYYSQIVNDFQKGDIAEGYSVSREKKESFPLTVTSAQKNPTAFYLCASNEDWGTGVFTEAFFGQGTRLTVV.

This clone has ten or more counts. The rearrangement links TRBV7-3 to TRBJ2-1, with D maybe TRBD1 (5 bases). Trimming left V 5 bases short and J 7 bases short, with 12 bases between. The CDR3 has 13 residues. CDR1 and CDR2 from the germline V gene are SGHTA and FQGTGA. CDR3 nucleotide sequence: TGTGCCAGCAGCCCATATCAGGGTAATGAGCAGTTCTTC. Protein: CASSPYQGNEQFF. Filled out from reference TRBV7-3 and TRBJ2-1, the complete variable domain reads GAGVSQTPSNKVTEKGKYVELRCDPISGHTALYWYRQSLGQGPEFLIYFQGTGAADDSGLPNDRFFAVRPEGSVSTLKIQRTERGDSAVYLCASSPYQGNEQFFGPGTRLTVL.

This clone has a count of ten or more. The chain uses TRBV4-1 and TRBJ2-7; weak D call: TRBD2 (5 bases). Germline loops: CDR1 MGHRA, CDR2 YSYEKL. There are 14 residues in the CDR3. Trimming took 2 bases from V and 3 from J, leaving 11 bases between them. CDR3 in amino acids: CASSQSGENYEQYF. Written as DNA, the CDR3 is TGCGCCAGCAGCCAAAGTGGGGAGAACTACGAGCAGTACTTC.

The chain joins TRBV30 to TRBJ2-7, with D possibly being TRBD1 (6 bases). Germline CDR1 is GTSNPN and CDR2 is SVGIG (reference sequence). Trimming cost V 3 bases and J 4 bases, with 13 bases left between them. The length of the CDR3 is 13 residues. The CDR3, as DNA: TGTGCCTGGAGCCGTGGGGGCAGTTACGAGCAGTACGTC. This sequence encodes CAWSRGGSYEQYV.

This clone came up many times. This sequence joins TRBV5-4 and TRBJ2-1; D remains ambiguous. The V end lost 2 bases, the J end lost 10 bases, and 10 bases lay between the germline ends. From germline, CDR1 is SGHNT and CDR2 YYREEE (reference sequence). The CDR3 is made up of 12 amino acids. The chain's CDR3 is CASSFLGAEQFF. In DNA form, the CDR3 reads TGTGCCAGCAGCTTTTTAGGAGCAGAGCAGTTCTTC.

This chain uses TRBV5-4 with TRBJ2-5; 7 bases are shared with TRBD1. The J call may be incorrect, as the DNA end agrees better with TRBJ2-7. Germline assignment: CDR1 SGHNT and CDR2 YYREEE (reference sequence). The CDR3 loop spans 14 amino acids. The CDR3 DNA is TGTGCCAGCAGCTTAGGGACAGTCTCCTACGAGCAGTACTTC. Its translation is CASSLGTVSYEQYF.

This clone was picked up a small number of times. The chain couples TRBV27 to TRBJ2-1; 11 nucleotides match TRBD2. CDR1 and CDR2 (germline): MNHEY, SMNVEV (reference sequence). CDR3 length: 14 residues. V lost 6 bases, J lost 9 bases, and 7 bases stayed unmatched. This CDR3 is CASRGLAGGVEQFF. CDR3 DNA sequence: TGTGCCAGCAGGGGGCTAGCGGGGGGCGTTGAGCAGTTCTTC.

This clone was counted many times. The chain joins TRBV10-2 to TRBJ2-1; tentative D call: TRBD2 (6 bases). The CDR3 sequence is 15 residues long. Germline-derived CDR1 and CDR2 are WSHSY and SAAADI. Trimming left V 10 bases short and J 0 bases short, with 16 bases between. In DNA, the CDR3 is TGCGCCACCCTTACGGAGGGGCTCTCCTACAATGAGCAGTTCTTC. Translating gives CATLTEGLSYNEQFF.

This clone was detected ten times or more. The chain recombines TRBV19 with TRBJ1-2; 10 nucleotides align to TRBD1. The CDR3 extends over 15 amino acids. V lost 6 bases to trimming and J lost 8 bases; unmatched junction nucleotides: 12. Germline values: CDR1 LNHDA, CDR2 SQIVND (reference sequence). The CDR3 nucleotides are TGTGCCAGTAGCCTAATGGGGGGACAGGGGCACGGCTACACCTTC. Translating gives CASSLMGGQGHGYTF.

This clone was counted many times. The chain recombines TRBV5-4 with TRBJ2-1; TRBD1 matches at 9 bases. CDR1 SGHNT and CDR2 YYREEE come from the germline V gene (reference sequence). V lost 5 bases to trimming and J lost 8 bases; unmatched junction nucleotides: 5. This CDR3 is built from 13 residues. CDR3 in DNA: TGTGCCAGCAGTTTGACAGGGGGTGATGAGCAGTTCTTC. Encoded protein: CASSLTGGDEQFF.

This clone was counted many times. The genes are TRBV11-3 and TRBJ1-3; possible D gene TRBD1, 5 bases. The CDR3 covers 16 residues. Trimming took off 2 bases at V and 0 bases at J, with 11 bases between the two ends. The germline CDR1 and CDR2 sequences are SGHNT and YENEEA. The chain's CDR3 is CASSLLSDTSGNTIYF. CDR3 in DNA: TGTGCCAGCAGCTTACTATCGGACACCTCTGGAAACACCATATATTTT.

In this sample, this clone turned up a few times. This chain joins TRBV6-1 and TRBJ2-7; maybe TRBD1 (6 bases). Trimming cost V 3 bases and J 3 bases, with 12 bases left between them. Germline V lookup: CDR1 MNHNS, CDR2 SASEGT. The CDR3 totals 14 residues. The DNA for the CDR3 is TGTGCCAGCAGTGAGTACACAGGGAACTACGAGCAGTACGTC. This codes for CASSEYTGNYEQYV.

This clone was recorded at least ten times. The DNA for the CDR3 is TGTGCCAGCAGCTTGGGCGGGATCACTGAAGCTTTCTTT. This translates into CASSLGGITEAFF. The genes are TRBV5-6 and TRBJ1-1; D is unresolved. CDR3 size: 13 residues. Trimming removed 0 bases from V and 4 bases from J, with 7 bases in between. The germline gives CDR1 SGHDT, CDR2 YYEEEE. Filled out from reference TRBV5-6 and TRBJ1-1, the complete variable domain reads DAGVTQSPTHLIKTRGQQVTLRCSPKSGHDTVSWYQQALGQGPQFIFQYYEEEERQRGNFPDRFSGHQFPNYSSELNVNALLLGDSALYLCASSLGGITEAFFGQGTRLTVV.

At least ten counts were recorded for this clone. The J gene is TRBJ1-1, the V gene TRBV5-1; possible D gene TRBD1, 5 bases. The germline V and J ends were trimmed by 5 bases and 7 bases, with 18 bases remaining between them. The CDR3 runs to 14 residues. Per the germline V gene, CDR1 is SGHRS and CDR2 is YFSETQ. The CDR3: CASRIRRDGGEAFF. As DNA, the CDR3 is TGCGCCAGCAGGATACGCCGGGACGGGGGTGAAGCTTTCTTT.

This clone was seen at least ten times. DNA for the CDR3: TGTGCCAGCAGCCAAGAAAGCAGGTCCTCCTACAATGAGCAGTTCTTC. This encodes CASSQESRSSYNEQFF. The chain combines TRBV14 with TRBJ2-1; D is uncertain. This CDR3 has 16 residues. Germline V CDR1 and CDR2: SGHDN, FVKESK. The V gene lost 0 bases and the J gene lost 0 bases, with 9 bases spanning the gap.

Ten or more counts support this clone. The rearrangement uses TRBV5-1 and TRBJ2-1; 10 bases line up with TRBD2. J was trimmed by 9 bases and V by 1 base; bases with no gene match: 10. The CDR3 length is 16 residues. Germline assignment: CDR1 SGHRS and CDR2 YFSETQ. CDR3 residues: CASSLNLAGATVEQFF. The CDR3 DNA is TGCGCCAGCAGCTTGAACCTAGCGGGAGCAACTGTTGAGCAGTTCTTC.

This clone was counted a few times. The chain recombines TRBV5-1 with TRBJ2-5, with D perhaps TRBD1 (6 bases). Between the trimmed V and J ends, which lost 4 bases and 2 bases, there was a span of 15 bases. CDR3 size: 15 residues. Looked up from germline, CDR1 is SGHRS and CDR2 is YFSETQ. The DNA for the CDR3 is TGCGCCAGCAGCCGAGGACAGCAAAAACAAGAGACCCAGTACTTC. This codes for CASSRGQQKQETQYF.

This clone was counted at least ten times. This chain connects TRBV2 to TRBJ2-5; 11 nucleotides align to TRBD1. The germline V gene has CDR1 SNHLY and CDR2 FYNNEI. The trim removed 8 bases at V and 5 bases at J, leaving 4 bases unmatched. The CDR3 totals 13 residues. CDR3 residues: CASLRDRGETQYF. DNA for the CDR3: TGTGCCAGCCTCCGGGACAGGGGGGAGACCCAGTACTTC.

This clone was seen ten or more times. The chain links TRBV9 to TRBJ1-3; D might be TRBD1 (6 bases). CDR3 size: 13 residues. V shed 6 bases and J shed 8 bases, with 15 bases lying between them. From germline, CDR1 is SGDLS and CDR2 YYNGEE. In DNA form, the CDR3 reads TGTGCCAGCACACAGACAGGTTCGGACACCATATATTTT. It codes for CASTQTGSDTIYF.

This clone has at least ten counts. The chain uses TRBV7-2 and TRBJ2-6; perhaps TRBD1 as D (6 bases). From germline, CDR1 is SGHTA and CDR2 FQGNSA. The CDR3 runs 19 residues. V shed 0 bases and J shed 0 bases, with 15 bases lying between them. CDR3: CASSLAGSGVVSGANVLTF. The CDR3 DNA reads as TGTGCCAGCAGCTTAGCGGGTTCAGGGGTAGTCTCTGGGGCCAACGTCCTGACTTTC. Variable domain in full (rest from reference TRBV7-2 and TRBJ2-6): GAGVSQSPSNKVTEKGKDVELRCDPISGHTALYWYRQSLGQGLEFLIYFQGNSAPDKSGLPSDRFSAERTGGSVSTLTIQRTQQEDSAVYLCASSLAGSGVVSGANVLTFGAGSRLTVL.